This T cell receptor beta chain is from a study of T cell clusters in autoimmune cytopenias. TRB was amplified from 250 ng of peripheral blood genomic DNA per sample. TRB rearrangements were amplified by touch-down multiplex PCR with mixed TRB-A/B primers. With the multiplex PCR reads reprocessed, TCRdb shows one record per CDR3 protein and no DNA. The sample table sets out 12,000 or so distinct CDR3 sequences. This clonotype shows up as medium-sized by frequency. As yet, its antigen is unknown. From germline, CDR1 is LNHDA and CDR2 SQIVND (reference sequence). This CDR3 region has 14 residues. Findings and caveats of the study: TRB repertoire shifts in secondary cytopenia and chronic lymphocytic leukemia mostly reflected lymphoma, not autoimmunity. A dominant lymphoma-associated repertoire apparently masked the cluster-lack signature in secondary cytopenia versus chronic lymphocytic leukemia.

The sequenced sample consisted of peripheral blood. The receptor's source is a human donor with an autoimmune cytopenia or autoimmune hepatitis (not recorded which). V and J are TRBV19 and TRBJ2-4; TCRdb designates TRBD1, a call that cannot be tested without DNA. CDR3 amino acids: CASSNDRARNIQYF.